This entry lists 4 T cell receptor beta chains sequenced from one sample in a study of blood T cell repertoires in COVID-19 (dated by TCRdb to about 2020). The library was obtained by the immunoSEQ multiplex PCR assay. The table comes from immuneACCESS by way of TCRdb, which keeps in-frame sequences with V and J called. Part of the clones is missing from these tables; in studies checked, under half for an unresolved V gene and the rest for unknown reasons. This sample comprises 100,000 to 150,000 clones, roughly three quarters of them detected only once. Of the sample, approximately 2% is held by the ten largest clones. Sequenced material: peripheral blood. Receptors were obtained from a woman in her 70s with acute or convalescent COVID-19.

The rearrangement joins TRBV27 to TRBJ1-4, with D possibly matching TRBD1 (5 bases). The V end was cut by 3 bases, the J end by 0 bases, with 8 bases between. Germline loops: CDR1 MNHEY, CDR2 SMNVEV (reference sequence). There are 15 residues in the CDR3. The CDR3 here is CASSFKGATNEKLFF. DNA for the CDR3: TGTGCCAGCAGTTTTAAAGGGGCAACTAATGAAAAACTGTTTTTT.

V is TRBV11-3 and J is TRBJ2-1; weak D call: TRBD2 (6 bases). The germline V gene encodes CDR1 SGHNT and CDR2 YENEEA. V was shortened by 6 bases and J by 8 bases, with 8 bases between the two germline ends. The CDR3 has 11 amino acids. The CDR3 region has the DNA TGTGCCAGCAGTTGGGAGGATGAGCAGTTCTTC. Its translation is CASSWEDEQFF.

The rearrangement joins TRBV5-4 to TRBJ2-5, with D tentatively TRBD1 (5 bases). CDR3 length: 14 amino acids. The germline V gene encodes CDR1 SGHNT and CDR2 YYREEE (reference sequence). V lost 3 bases and J 2 bases, leaving 11 bases between the germline ends. CDR3 amino acids: CASSWRQQQETQYF. DNA for the CDR3: TGTGCCAGCAGCTGGAGACAGCAGCAAGAGACCCAGTACTTC. The variable domain in full, with the rest retrieved from reference TRBV5-4 and TRBJ2-5, is ETGVTQSPTHLIKTRGQQVTLRCSSQSGHNTVSWYQQALGQGPQFIFQYYREEENGRGNFPPRFSGLQFPNYSSELNVNALELDDSALYLCASSWRQQQETQYFGPGTRLLVL.

The chain joins TRBV2 to TRBJ2-5; 9 nucleotides agree with TRBD1. Trimming took 7 bases from V and 4 from J; bases not matched to a gene: 7. The germline CDR1 and CDR2 sequences are SNHLY and FYNNEI. The CDR3 contains 14 residues. The CDR3, as DNA: TGTGCCAGCAAGGAGGACAGGGGAGGAGAGACCCAGTACTTC. This sequence encodes CASKEDRGGETQYF.